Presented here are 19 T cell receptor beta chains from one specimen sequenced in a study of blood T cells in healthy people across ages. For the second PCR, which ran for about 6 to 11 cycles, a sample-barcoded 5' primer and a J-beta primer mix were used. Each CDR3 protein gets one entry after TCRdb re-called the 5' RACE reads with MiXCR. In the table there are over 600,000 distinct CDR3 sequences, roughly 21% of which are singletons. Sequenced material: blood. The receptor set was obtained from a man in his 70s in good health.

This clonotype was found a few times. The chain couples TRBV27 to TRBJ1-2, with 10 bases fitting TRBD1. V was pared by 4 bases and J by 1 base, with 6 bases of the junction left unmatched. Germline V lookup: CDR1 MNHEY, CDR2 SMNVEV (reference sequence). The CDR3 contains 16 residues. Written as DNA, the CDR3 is TGTGCCAGCAGTTCCTCCCGGACAGGGGGTAACTATGGCTACACCTTC. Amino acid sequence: CASSSSRTGGNYGYTF.

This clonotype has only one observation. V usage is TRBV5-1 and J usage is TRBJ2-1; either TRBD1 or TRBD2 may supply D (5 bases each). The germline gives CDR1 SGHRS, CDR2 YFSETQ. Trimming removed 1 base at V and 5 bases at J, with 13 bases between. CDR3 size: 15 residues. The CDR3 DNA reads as TGCGCCAGCAGCTTGCCGAAGGGGACCGACAATGAGCAGTTCTTC. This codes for CASSLPKGTDNEQFF.

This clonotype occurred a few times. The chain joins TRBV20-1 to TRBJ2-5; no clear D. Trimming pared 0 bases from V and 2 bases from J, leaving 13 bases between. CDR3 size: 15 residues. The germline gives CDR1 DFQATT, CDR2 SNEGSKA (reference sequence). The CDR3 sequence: CSARESTSYQETQYF. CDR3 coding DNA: TGCAGTGCTAGAGAATCGACAAGTTATCAAGAGACCCAGTACTTC.

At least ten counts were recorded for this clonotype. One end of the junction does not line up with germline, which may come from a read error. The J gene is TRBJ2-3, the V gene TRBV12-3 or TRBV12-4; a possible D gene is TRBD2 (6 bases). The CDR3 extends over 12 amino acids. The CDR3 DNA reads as TGTGCCAGCAGCTTAGAGGGAGGTACGCAGTATTTT. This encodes CASSLEGGTQYF.

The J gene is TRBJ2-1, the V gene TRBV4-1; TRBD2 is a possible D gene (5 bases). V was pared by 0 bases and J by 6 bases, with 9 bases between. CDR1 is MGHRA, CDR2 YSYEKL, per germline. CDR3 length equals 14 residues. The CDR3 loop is CASSQEGRGNEQFF. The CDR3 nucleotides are TGCGCCAGCAGCCAAGAAGGGAGAGGCAATGAGCAGTTCTTC.

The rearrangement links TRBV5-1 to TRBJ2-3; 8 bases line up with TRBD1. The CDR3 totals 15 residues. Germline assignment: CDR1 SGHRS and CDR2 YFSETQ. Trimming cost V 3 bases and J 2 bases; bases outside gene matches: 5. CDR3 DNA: TGCGCCAGCAGCTCCGGGGACAGGAACACAGATACGCAGTATTTT. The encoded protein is CASSSGDRNTDTQYF.

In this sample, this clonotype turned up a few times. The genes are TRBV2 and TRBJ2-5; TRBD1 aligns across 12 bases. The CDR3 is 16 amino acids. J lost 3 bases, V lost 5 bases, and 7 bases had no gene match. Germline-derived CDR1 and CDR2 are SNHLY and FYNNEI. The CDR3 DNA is TGTGCCAGCAGTACGGGACAGGGGGCTGGCGAAGAGACCCAGTACTTC. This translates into CASSTGQGAGEETQYF.

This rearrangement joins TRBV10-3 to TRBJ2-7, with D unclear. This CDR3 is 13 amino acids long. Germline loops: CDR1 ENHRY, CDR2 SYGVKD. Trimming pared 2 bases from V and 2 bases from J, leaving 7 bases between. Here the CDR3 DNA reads TGTGCCATCAGTGAGGAGATTGCCTACGAGCAGTACTTC. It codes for CAISEEIAYEQYF.

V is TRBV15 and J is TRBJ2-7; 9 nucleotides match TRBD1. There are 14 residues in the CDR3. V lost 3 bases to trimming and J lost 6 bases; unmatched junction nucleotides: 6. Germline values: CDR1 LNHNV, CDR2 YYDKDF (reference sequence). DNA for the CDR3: TGTGCCACCAGCAGTCCCGGGACAGGGTCCGAGCAGTACTTC. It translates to CATSSPGTGSEQYF.

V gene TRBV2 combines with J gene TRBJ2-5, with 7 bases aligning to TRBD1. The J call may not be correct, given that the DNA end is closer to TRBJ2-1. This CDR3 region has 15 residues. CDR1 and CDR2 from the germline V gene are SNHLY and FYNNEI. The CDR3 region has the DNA TGTGCCAGCAGTGATGACAGGGATCCGGGCAATGAGCAGTTCTTC. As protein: CASSDDRDPGNEQFF.

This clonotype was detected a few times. The CDR3 region is CASNRNRGEKLFF. CDR3 sequence (DNA): TGTGCCAGCAACCGAAACCGGGGAGAAAAACTGTTTTTT. The rearrangement uses TRBV6-6 and TRBJ1-4; D ambiguous. Trimming left V 7 bases short and J 8 bases short, with 14 bases between. In germline, CDR1 is MNHNY, CDR2 SVGAGI (reference sequence). The CDR3 has 13 amino acids.

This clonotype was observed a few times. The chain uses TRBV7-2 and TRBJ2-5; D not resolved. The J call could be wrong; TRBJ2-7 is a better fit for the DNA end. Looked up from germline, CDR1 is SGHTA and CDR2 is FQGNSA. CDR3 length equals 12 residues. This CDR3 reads CASSFSAYEQYF. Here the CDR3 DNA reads TGTGCCAGCAGCTTCTCCGCCTACGAGCAGTACTTC.

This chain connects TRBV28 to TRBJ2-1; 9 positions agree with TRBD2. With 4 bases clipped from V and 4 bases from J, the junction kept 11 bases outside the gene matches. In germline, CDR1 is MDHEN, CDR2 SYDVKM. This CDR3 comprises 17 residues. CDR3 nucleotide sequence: TGTGCCAGCAGTTCTCCCCGCGGGAGGGCTAGGTACAATGAGCAGTTCTTC. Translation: CASSSPRGRARYNEQFF.

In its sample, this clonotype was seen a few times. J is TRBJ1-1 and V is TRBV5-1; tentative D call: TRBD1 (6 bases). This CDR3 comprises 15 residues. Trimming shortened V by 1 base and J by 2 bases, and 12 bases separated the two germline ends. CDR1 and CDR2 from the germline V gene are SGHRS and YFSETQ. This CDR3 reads CASSLQPGANTEAFF. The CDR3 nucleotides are TGCGCCAGCAGCTTGCAACCGGGGGCCAACACTGAAGCTTTCTTT.

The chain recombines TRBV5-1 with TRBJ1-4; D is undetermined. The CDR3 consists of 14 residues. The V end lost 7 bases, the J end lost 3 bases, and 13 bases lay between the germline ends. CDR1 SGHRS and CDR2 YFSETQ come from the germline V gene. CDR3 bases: TGCGCCAGCGGAAGGATGGGAGCTAATGAAAAACTGTTTTTT. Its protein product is CASGRMGANEKLFF.

Written as DNA, the CDR3 is TGCGCCAGCAGCTTGCCAGAGGGCGGGAGTCAAGATACGCAGTATTTT. Residues: CASSLPEGGSQDTQYF. This chain uses TRBV5-1 with TRBJ2-3; 7 nucleotides agree with TRBD2. V shed 1 base and J 5 bases; nucleotides not matched to a gene: 10. CDR3 length: 16 amino acids. Germline values: CDR1 SGHRS, CDR2 YFSETQ.

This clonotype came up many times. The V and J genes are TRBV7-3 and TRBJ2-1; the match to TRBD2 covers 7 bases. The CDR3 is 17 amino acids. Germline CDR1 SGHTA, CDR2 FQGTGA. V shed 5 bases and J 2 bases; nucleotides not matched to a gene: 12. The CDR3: CASSASGPNITYNEQFF. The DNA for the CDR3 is TGTGCCAGCAGCGCTAGCGGACCGAATATAACCTACAATGAGCAGTTCTTC.

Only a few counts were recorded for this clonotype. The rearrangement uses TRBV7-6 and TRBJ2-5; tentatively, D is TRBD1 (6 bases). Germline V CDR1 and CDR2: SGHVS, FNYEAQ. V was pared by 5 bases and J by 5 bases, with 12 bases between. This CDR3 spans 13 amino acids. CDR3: CASSMQGSETQYF. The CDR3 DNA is TGTGCCAGCAGCATGCAGGGGTCGGAGACCCAGTACTTC.

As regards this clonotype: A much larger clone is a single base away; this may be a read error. The DNA of the CDR3 is TGCAGTGCTAGCGGGAGTGGCTACGAGCAGTACTTC. This translates into CSASGSGYEQYF. The chain employs TRBV20-1 and TRBJ2-5, with D possibly matching TRBD2 (6 bases). The assigned J gene may be wrong: the sequence end matches TRBJ2-7 better. CDR1 is DFQATT and CDR2 is SNEGSKA in the germline V gene (reference sequence). CDR3 length: 12 amino acids.